This T cell receptor (beta chain) was obtained from a study of T cell repertoires in cytomegalovirus infection. Points on this clonotype: The target antigen is unknown.

The CDR3 totals 17 residues. Trimming cost V 2 bases and J 0 bases; bases outside gene matches: 6. Germline V gene data show CDR1 as KGHSH and CDR2 as LQKENI. Each CDR3 protein gets one entry after TCRdb re-called the reads with MiXCR. The repertoire holds some 390,000 distinct CDR3 sequences, with about a sixth as singletons. Study results and caveats: Summed public TCR beta family frequency identified CMV carriers bearing the relevant HLA.

The specimen sequenced was PBMCs. J is TRBJ1-1 and V is TRBV18; TRBD1 matches 10 bases. The sequence was collected from a human donor in good health (CMV status not recorded). Some clones in this sample may be carry-over from other donors' samples. Here the CDR3 reads CASSPAEGQGLNTEAFF. Written as DNA, the CDR3 is TGTGCCAGCTCACCAGCGGAGGGACAGGGGTTGAACACTGAAGCTTTCTTT.